This entry concerns a single TCR beta chain. This sample is part of a study of blood T cell repertoires in COVID-19. Overall study context: Samples representing acute and convalescent COVID-19 were sourced from the United States, Italy and Spain. Nucleic acid was either cDNA or gDNA, and it came from T cells, B-cell-depleted T cells, or PBMCs.

As originally analysed: Amplifying reference gene primers gave estimates of nucleated cell counts. The method was immunoSEQ multiplex PCR; TCRdb's version includes in-frame clones alone and lacks a portion of them. From that table come the V and J calls and clone size; the DNA was used to work out D and trimming. This table has fewer than 90,000 clones, around 87% appearing once. The CDR3 totals 13 residues. V lost 4 bases and J lost 1, with 10 bases in between. Germline V CDR1 and CDR2: GTSNPN, SVGIG (reference sequence). J is TRBJ1-1 and V is TRBV30; no definite D call. The clonotype was recovered from a male donor with acute or convalescent COVID-19. The sample was peripheral blood. The DNA for the CDR3 is TGTGCCTGGAAATTCGGCGGGAACACTGAAGCTTTCTTT. This codes for CAWKFGGNTEAFF.